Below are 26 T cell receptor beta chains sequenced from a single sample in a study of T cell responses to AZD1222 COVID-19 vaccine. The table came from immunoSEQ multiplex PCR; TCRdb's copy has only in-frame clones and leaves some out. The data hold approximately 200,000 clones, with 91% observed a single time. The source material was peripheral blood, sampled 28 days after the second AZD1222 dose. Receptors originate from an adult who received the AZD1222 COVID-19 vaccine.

The CDR3 region has the DNA TGTGCCAGCTTCCCACCCGGGGCTACGGGCTCCTACGAGCAGTACTTC. This gives the protein CASFPPGATGSYEQYF. The genes are TRBV28 and TRBJ2-7, with D perhaps assigned TRBD1 or TRBD2 (5 bases each). The germline CDR1 and CDR2 sequences are MDHEN and SYDVKM. The CDR3 has 16 residues. The V gene lost 8 bases and the J gene lost 0 bases, with 20 bases spanning the gap.

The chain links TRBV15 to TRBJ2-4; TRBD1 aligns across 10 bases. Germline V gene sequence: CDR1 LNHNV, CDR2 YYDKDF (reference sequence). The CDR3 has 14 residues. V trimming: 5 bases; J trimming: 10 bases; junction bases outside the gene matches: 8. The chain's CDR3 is CATSGGQGFGIQYF. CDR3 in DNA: TGTGCCACCAGCGGGGGACAGGGGTTTGGGATTCAGTACTTC.

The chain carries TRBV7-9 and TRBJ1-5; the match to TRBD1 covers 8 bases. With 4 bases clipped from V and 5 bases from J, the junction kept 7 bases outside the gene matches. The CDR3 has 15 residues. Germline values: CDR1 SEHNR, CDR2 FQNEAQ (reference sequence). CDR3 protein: CASSSTDREYQPQHF. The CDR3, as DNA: TGTGCCAGCAGCTCGACGGACAGGGAATATCAGCCCCAGCATTTT.

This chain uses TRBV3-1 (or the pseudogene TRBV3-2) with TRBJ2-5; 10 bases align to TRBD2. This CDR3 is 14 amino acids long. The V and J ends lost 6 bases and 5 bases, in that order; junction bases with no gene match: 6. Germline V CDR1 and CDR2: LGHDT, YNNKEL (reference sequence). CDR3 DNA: TGTGCCAGCAGACCAGCGGGGGGGGTGGAGACCCAGTACTTC. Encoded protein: CASRPAGGVETQYF.

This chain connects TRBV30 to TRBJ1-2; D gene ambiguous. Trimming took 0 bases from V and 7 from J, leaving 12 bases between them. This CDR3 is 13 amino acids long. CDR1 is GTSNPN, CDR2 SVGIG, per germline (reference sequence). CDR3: CAWSVQILIGYTF. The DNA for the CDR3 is TGTGCCTGGAGTGTACAGATCTTGATTGGCTACACCTTC.

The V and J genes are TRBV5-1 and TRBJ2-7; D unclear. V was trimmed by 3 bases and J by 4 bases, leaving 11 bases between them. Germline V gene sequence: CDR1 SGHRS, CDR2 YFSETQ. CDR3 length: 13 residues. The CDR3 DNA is TGCGCCAGCAGCTCGAACCAGAGGTACGAGCAGTACTTC. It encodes CASSSNQRYEQYF.

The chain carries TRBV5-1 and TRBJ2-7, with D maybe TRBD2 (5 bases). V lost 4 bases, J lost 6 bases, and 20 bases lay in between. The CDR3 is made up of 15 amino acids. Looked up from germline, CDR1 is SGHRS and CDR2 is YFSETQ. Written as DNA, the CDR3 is TGCGCCAGCAGCCCCGATACCCTACTAGGTCCCGAGCAGTACTTC. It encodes CASSPDTLLGPEQYF. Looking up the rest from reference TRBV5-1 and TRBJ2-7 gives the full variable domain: KAGVTQTPRYLIKTRGQQVTLSCSPISGHRSVSWYQQTPGQGLQFLFEYFSETQRNKGNFPGRFSGRQFSNSRSEMNVSTLELGDSALYLCASSPDTLLGPEQYFGPGTRLTVT.

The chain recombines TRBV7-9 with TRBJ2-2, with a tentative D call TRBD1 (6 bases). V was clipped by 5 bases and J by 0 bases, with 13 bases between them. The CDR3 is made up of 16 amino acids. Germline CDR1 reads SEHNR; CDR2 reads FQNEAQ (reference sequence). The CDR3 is CASSPRTAANTGELFF. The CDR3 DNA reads TGTGCCAGCAGCCCGCGGACAGCGGCGAACACCGGGGAGCTGTTTTTT.

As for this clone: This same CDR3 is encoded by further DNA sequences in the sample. CDR3 protein: CASSFLGTDTQYF. As DNA, the CDR3 is TGTGCCAGCAGTTTCCTGGGCACAGATACGCAGTATTTT. The rearrangement joins TRBV12-3 or TRBV12-4 to TRBJ2-3; D not certain. The CDR3 consists of 13 residues. V lost 3 bases to trimming and J lost 1 base, with 5 bases between them.

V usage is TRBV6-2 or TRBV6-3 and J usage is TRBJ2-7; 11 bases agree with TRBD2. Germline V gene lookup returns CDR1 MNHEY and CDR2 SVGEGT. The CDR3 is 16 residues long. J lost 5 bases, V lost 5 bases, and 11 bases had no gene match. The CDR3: CASSGQLLAGDNEQYF. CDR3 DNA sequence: TGTGCCAGCAGTGGCCAACTACTAGCGGGAGATAACGAGCAGTACTTC.

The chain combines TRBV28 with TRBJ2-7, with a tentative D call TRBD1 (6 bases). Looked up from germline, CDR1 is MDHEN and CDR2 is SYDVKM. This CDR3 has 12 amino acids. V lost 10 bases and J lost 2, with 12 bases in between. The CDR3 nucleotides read TGTGCCACCCAAGACAGGACCTACGAGCAGTACTTC. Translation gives CATQDRTYEQYF.

This CDR3 is CASSEDYGEQFF. In nucleotides, the CDR3 is TGTGCCAGCAGTGAAGACTACGGTGAGCAGTTCTTC. The V and J genes are TRBV2 and TRBJ2-1; D call uncertain. Germline V gene data show CDR1 as SNHLY and CDR2 as FYNNEI. The germline V and J ends were trimmed by 1 base and 9 bases, with 7 bases remaining between them. This CDR3 comprises 12 residues.

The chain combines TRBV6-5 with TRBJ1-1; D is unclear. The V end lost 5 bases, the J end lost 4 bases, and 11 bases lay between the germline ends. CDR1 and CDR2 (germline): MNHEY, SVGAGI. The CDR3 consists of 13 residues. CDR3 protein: CASSQERGTEAFF. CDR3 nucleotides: TGTGCCAGCAGTCAGGAACGGGGCACTGAAGCTTTCTTT.

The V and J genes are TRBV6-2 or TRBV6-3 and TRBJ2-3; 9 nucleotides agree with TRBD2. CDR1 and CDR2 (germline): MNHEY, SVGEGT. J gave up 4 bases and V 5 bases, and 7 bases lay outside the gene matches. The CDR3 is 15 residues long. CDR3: CASSQGTSLADTQYF. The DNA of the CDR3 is TGTGCCAGCAGTCAGGGGACTAGCCTGGCAGATACGCAGTATTTT.

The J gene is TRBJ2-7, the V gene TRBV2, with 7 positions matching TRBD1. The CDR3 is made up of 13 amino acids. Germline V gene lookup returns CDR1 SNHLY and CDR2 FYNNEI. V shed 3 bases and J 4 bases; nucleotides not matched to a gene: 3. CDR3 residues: CASSDRGQYEQYF. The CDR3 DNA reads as TGTGCCAGCAGTGATCGGGGACAGTACGAGCAGTACTTC.

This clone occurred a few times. The CDR3 here is CASRWTSGRLSEQYF. CDR3 nucleotides: TGTGCCAGCAGATGGACTAGCGGGAGACTCTCCGAGCAGTACTTC. The chain carries TRBV6-5 and TRBJ2-7, with 13 bases lining up with TRBD2. Germline loops: CDR1 MNHEY, CDR2 SVGAGI. The CDR3 length is 15 residues. V dropped 6 bases and J dropped 6; count of bases not matched to a gene: 8.

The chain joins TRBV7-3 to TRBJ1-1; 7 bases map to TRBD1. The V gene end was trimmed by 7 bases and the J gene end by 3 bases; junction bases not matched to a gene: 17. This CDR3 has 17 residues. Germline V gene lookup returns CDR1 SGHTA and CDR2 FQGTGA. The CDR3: CASTIPEMGQGDTEAFF. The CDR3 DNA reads TGTGCCAGCACCATCCCCGAGATGGGCCAGGGGGACACTGAAGCTTTCTTT.

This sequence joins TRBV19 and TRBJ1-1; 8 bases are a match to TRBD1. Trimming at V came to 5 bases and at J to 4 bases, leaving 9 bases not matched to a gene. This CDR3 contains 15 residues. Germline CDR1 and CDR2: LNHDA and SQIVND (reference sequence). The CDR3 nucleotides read TGTGCCAGTAGTGTCCCGGACAGGGTTACCACTGAAGCTTTCTTT. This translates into CASSVPDRVTTEAFF.

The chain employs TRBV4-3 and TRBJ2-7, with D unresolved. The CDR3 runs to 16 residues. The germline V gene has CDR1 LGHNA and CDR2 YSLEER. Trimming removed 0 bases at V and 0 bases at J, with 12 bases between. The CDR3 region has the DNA TGCGCCAGCAGCCAAGAATTTTCATTTACCTCCTACGAGCAGTACTTC. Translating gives CASSQEFSFTSYEQYF.

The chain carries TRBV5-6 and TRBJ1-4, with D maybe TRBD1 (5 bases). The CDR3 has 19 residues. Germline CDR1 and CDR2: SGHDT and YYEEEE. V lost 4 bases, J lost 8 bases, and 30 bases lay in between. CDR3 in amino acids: CASSTGGFLAEEQREKLFF. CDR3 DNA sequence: TGTGCCAGCAGCACGGGGGGGTTTCTAGCGGAGGAGCAGAGGGAAAAACTGTTTTTT. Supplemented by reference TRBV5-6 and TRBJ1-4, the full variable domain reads DAGVTQSPTHLIKTRGQQVTLRCSPKSGHDTVSWYQQALGQGPQFIFQYYEEEERQRGNFPDRFSGHQFPNYSSELNVNALLLGDSALYLCASSTGGFLAEEQREKLFFGSGTQLSVL.

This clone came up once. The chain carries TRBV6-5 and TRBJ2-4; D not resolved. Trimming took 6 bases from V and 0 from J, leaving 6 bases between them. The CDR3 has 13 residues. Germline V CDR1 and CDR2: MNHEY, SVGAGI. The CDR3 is CASSHLAKNIQYF. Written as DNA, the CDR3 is TGTGCCAGCAGCCATTTAGCCAAAAACATTCAGTACTTC.

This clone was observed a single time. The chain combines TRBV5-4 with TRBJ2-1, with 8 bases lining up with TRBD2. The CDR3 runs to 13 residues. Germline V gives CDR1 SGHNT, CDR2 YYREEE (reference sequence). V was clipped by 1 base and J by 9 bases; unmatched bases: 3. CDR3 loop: CASSLLSGSEQFF. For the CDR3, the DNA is TGTGCCAGCAGCTTGCTCAGCGGGAGTGAGCAGTTCTTC.

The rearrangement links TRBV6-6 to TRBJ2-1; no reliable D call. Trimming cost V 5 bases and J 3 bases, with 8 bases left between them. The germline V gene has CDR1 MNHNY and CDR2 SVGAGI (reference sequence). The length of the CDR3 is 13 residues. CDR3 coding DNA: TGTGCCAGCAGTCCCGACGGCTACAATGAGCAGTTCTTC. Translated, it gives CASSPDGYNEQFF.

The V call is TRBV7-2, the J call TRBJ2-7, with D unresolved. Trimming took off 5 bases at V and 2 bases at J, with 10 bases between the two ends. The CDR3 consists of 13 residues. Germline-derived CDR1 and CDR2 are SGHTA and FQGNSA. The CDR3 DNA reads TGTGCCAGCAGCCCCCGGACCCCCTACGAGCAGTACTTC. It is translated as CASSPRTPYEQYF.

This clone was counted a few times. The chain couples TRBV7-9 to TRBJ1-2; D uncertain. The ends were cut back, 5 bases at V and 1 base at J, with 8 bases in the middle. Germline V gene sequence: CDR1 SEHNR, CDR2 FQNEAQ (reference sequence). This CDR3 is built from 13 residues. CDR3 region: CASSLQYNYGYTF. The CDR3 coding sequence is TGTGCCAGCAGCCTTCAATATAACTATGGCTACACCTTC.

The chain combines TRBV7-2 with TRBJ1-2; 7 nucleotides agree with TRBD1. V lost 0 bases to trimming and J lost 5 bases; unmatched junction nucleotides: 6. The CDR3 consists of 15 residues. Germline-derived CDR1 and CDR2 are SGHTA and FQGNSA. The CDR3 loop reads CASSLAGTASYGYTF. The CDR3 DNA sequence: TGTGCCAGCAGCTTAGCCGGGACAGCAAGTTATGGCTACACCTTC.